This T cell receptor beta chain was sequenced during a study of cytomegalovirus exposure and HLA in healthy donors. The primer mix had 60 Vbeta and 13 Jbeta primers. Only in-frame clones appear in the TCRdb table, and some are missing; sequencing was by immunoSEQ multiplex PCR. The sample includes about 160,000 clones, about two thirds of them seen just once. The CDR3 has 13 amino acids. Trimming cost V 0 bases and J 4 bases, with 9 bases left between them. CDR1 is GTSNPN and CDR2 is SVGIG in the germline V gene (reference sequence). This clone was picked up a small number of times. In the same sample, other DNA sequences code for this CDR3.

The receptor comes from a woman in her twenties or thirties in good health and CMV-seronegative. The sample consisted of PBMCs. V usage is TRBV30 and J usage is TRBJ1-2; D remains unclear. CDR3 nucleotide sequence: TGTGCCTGGAGTGTTCCCGGAGGCTATGGCTACACCTTC. Its translation is CAWSVPGGYGYTF.